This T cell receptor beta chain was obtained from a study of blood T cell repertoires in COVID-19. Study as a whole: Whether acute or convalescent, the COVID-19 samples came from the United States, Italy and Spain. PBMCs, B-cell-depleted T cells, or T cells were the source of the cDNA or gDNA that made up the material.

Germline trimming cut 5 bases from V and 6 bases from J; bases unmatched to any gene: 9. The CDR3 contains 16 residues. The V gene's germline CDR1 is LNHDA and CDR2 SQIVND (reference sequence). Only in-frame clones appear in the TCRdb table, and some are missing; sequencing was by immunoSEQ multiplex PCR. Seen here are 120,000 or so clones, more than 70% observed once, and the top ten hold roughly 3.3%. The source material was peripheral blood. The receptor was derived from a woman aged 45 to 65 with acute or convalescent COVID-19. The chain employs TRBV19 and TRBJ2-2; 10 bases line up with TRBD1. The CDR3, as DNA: TGTGCCAGTAGTCTACCGGGACAGGGGATCGCCGGGGAGCTGTTTTTT. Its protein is CASSLPGQGIAGELFF.